The 4 T cell receptor beta chains presented below share a single source sample, sequenced in a study of blood T cells in healthy people across ages. A second 7 to 11 cycle PCR used barcoded and J-beta primers. One entry per CDR3 protein, called by TCRdb with MiXCR from the 5' RACE reads. The repertoire consists of over 1,300,000 distinct CDR3 sequences, with roughly 59% occurring once and the leading ten covering roughly 7%. The sample was blood. Source of these receptors: a young man in good health.

This clonotype was seen a handful of times. The chain uses TRBV12-3 or TRBV12-4 and TRBJ2-1; D is perhaps TRBD1 or TRBD2 (5 bases each). The CDR3 has 18 amino acids. V was shortened by 1 base and J by 0 bases, with 16 bases between the two germline ends. This CDR3 is CASSLGLPGPPSYNEQFF. DNA of the CDR3: TGTGCCAGCAGTTTAGGTTTGCCGGGGCCCCCCTCCTACAATGAGCAGTTCTTC.

V gene TRBV3-1 combines with J gene TRBJ2-4, with 7 bases identical to TRBD2. The DNA matches TRBJ2-7 better at its end, which makes the J call doubtful. Germline assignment: CDR1 LGHDT and CDR2 YNNKEL (reference sequence). CDR3 length equals 16 residues. In DNA, the CDR3 is TGTGCCAGCAGCCAAGGCCGGGACTATCAATCCTACGAGCAGTACTTC. Protein sequence: CASSQGRDYQSYEQYF.

This clonotype occurred once. The CDR3 nucleotides are TGTGCCAGCAGTCTAAGGGACACCTACTACGAGCAGTACTTC. Its translation: CASSLRDTYYEQYF. The V call is TRBV7-6, the J call TRBJ2-7, with a tentative D call TRBD1 (6 bases). CDR1 SGHVS and CDR2 FNYEAQ come from the germline V gene. V was cut by 6 bases and J by 3 bases, with 15 bases left in between. CDR3 length: 14 amino acids.

The chain is built from TRBV24-1 and TRBJ2-3; perhaps TRBD2 as D (5 bases). The CDR3 has 14 residues. Germline CDR1 reads KGHDR; CDR2 reads SFDVKD. Trimming removed 5 bases at V and 4 bases at J, with 12 bases between. The CDR3 loop is CATSAVEGSDTQYF. The CDR3 nucleotides read TGTGCCACCAGTGCGGTCGAGGGTTCAGATACGCAGTATTTT.